These 7 T cell receptor beta chains came from one sample sequenced in a study of T cells in Graves' hyperthyroidism and ophthalmopathy. The investigators amplified TCR beta CDR3 regions from RNA transcripts. The HTBI set primed first-round TCR CDR3 RT-PCR. Using its own MiXCR run on the multiplex PCR reads, TCRdb lists one record per CDR3 protein. The data contain approximately 300,000 distinct CDR3 sequences, about 15% of them singletons. The sequenced material came from blood. The receptors originated from a woman aged 55 to 70 with Graves' ophthalmopathy.

This clonotype turned up a few times. The CDR3 loop reads CSVTLPGTGVQETQYF. The CDR3 DNA follows: TGCAGTGTTACCCTACCCGGGACAGGGGTACAAGAGACCCAGTACTTC. V and J are TRBV20-1 and TRBJ2-5; 10 bases agree with TRBD1. Looked up from germline, CDR1 is DFQATT and CDR2 is SNEGSKA (reference sequence). This CDR3 has 16 residues. Losses at the gene ends were 7 bases for V and 2 bases for J; bases not matched to a gene: 13.

The V call is TRBV9, the J call TRBJ1-6; no firm D call. CDR1 and CDR2 (germline): SGDLS, YYNGEE. The CDR3 sequence is 14 residues long. Trimming cost V 0 bases and J 8 bases, with 9 bases left between them. CDR3 sequence reads: CASSVEGRDSPLHF. The CDR3 DNA is TGTGCCAGCAGCGTAGAGGGTCGGGATTCACCCCTCCACTTT.

This chain uses TRBV5-8 with TRBJ2-5; D is possibly TRBD1 (5 bases). The V gene's germline CDR1 is SGHTS and CDR2 YDEGEE. The CDR3 has 16 amino acids. V gave up 0 bases and J gave up 1 base, with 13 bases separating them. DNA for the CDR3: TGTGCCAGCAGCTTGGTGGGGCACCTCTCCCAAGAGACCCAGTACTTC. Translated, it gives CASSLVGHLSQETQYF.

Many counts were recorded for this clonotype. The genes are TRBV28 and TRBJ2-5; 7 positions match TRBD1. With 4 bases clipped from V and 3 bases from J, the junction kept 5 bases outside the gene matches. Germline V gene data show CDR1 as MDHEN and CDR2 as SYDVKM. CDR3 size: 14 residues. CDR3 residues: CASSSLDREETQYF. The CDR3 nucleotides read TGTGCCAGCAGTTCTCTAGACAGGGAAGAGACCCAGTACTTC. The whole variable domain, filled in from reference TRBV28 and TRBJ2-5, reads DVKVTQSSRYLVKRTGEKVFLECVQDMDHENMFWYRQDPGLGLRLIYFSYDVKMKEKGDIPEGYSVSREKKERFSLILESASTNQTSMYLCASSSLDREETQYFGPGTRLLVL.

The chain combines TRBV5-8 with TRBJ2-5; tentative D call: TRBD1 (6 bases). Germline loops: CDR1 SGHTS, CDR2 YDEGEE. CDR3 length: 15 amino acids. Trimming took off 0 bases at V and 3 bases at J, with 12 bases between the two ends. For the CDR3, the DNA is TGTGCCAGCAGCTTGGCCCCGGACAGAAAAGAGACCCAGTACTTC. Translation: CASSLAPDRKETQYF.

This clonotype was observed a handful of times. The gene calls are TRBV20-1 and TRBJ2-7, with D hard to call. Between the trimmed V and J ends, which lost 6 bases and 0 bases, there was a span of 9 bases. The CDR3 runs to 12 residues. CDR1 and CDR2 from the germline V gene are DFQATT and SNEGSKA (reference sequence). Written as DNA, the CDR3 is TGCAGTGCCGCACCCCCCTCCTACGAGCAGTACTTC. Amino acids: CSAAPPSYEQYF.

The table lists this clonotype with many counts. The chain links TRBV11-3 to TRBJ2-1, with D hard to call. The CDR3 has 13 amino acids. Between the trimmed V and J ends, which lost 1 base and 7 bases, there was a span of 8 bases. From germline, CDR1 is SGHNT and CDR2 YENEEA. CDR3 sequence: CASSLGHVNEQFF. In DNA form, the CDR3 reads TGTGCCAGCAGCTTAGGTCACGTAAATGAGCAGTTCTTC. Combining the CDR3 with reference TRBV11-3 and TRBJ2-1 gives the whole variable domain EAGVVQSPRYKIIEKKQPVAFWCNPISGHNTLYWYLQNLGQGPELLIRYENEEAVDDSQLPKDRFSAERLKGVDSTLKIQPAELGDSAVYLCASSLGHVNEQFFGPGTRLTVL.